This passage covers 4 T cell receptor beta chains from one sample sequenced in a study of T-cell memory formation after mild COVID-19. TCRdb redid the calling of the 5' RACE reads with MiXCR, one entry per CDR3 protein. The table records 100,000 to 140,000 distinct CDR3 sequences, under 15% of them present only once. What was sequenced was PBMCs or a T cell subset sorted from them (not recorded which). The receptors derive from a man younger than 30 who had mild COVID-19 (a few samples of this study predate the infection). Cell type and time point are not known.

This clonotype came up many times. This chain uses TRBV3-1 with TRBJ2-1; 9 bases are shared with TRBD2. CDR1 is LGHDT, CDR2 YNNKEL, per germline (reference sequence). This CDR3 comprises 14 residues. The ends lost 7 bases at V and 5 bases at J; junction bases unmatched: 6. CDR3 nucleotides: TGTGCCAGCAAAGCGGGGGGAGGCAACAATGAGCAGTTCTTC. Amino acid sequence: CASKAGGGNNEQFF.

This clonotype was recorded a few times. The chain combines TRBV6-2 or TRBV6-3 with TRBJ2-2, with D tentatively TRBD2 (5 bases). Germline V CDR1 and CDR2: MNHEY, SVGEGT. Trimming left V 8 bases short and J 5 bases short, with 12 bases between. This CDR3 has 13 amino acids. The CDR3: CASALGGTGELFF. The CDR3 region has the DNA TGTGCCAGCGCCTTAGGCGGGACCGGGGAGCTGTTTTTT.

CDR3 nucleotides: TGTGCCAGCAGCGGAACGGGGGACAGGGTGTTCTTC. This sequence encodes CASSGTGDRVFF. The V and J genes are TRBV7-9 and TRBJ2-1, with 9 bases that match TRBD1. The V gene end was trimmed by 5 bases and the J gene end by 15 bases; junction bases not matched to a gene: 8. Per germline, CDR1 SEHNR and CDR2 FQNEAQ (reference sequence). The CDR3 has 12 residues.

The chain combines TRBV20-1 with TRBJ2-2, with D unresolved. This CDR3 is built from 13 residues. The germline V gene has CDR1 DFQATT and CDR2 SNEGSKA (reference sequence). V was shortened by 3 bases and J by 2 bases, with 7 bases between the two germline ends. The CDR3 sequence is CSARDRNTGELFF. CDR3 DNA: TGCAGTGCTAGGGACCGCAACACCGGGGAGCTGTTTTTT.